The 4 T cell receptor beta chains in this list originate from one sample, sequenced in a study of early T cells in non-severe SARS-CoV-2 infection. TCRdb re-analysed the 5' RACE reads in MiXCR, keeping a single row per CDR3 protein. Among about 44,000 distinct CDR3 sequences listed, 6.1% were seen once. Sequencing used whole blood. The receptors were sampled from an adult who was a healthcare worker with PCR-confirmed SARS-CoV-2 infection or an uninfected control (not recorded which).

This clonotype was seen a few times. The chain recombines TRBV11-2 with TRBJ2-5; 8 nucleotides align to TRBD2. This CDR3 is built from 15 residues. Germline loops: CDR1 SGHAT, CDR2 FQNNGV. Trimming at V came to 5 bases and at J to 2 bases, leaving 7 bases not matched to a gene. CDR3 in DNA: TGTGCCAGCAGCCCAGGGACTAGGACACAAGAGACCCAGTACTTC. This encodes CASSPGTRTQETQYF.

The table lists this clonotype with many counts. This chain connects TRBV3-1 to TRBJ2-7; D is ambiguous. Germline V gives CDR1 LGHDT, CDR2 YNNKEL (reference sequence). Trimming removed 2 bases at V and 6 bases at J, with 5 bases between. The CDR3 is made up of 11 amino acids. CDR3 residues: CASSQSGEQYF. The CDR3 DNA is TGTGCCAGCAGCCAAAGTGGCGAGCAGTACTTC.

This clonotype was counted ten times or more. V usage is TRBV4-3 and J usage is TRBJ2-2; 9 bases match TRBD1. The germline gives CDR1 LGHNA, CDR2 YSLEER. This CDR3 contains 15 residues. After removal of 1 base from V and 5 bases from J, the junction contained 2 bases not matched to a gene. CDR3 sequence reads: CASSQGDRETGELFF. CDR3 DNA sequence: TGCGCCAGCAGCCAAGGGGACAGGGAGACCGGGGAGCTGTTTTTT.

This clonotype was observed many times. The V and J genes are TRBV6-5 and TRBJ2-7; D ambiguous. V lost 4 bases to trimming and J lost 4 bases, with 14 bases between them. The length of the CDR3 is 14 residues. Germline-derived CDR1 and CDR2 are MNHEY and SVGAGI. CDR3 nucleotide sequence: TGTGCCAGCAGTTCGCCCGGCCATTTATACGAGCAGTACTTC. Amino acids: CASSSPGHLYEQYF.